These 24 T cell receptor beta chains share one sample of origin, sequenced in a study of T-cell reconstitution after alpha-beta-depleted transplantation in children. It was with unique molecular identifiers that the TCRbeta library was prepared. Using its own MiXCR run on the PCR reads, TCRdb lists one record per CDR3 protein. Here the sample spans roughly 220,000 distinct CDR3 sequences, 8.4% being singletons. The sequenced sample was PBMCs, mostly from graft donor cells, obtained 360 days after TCRalphabeta/CD19-depleted stem cell transplant. The source is a male patient between 2 and 10 years old who had a stem cell transplant for acute myeloid leukemia, so the T cells may come from the graft donor.

This clonotype was found a few times. This chain joins TRBV6-4 and TRBJ2-1; TRBD2 matches at 7 bases. CDR1 is MRHNA, CDR2 SNTAGT, per germline. The ends lost 6 bases at V and 0 bases at J; junction bases unmatched: 5. This CDR3 is built from 15 residues. CDR3 protein: CASSKERGSYNEQFF. CDR3 bases: TGTGCCAGCAGCAAGGAGCGGGGCTCCTACAATGAGCAGTTCTTC.

The chain uses TRBV20-1 and TRBJ1-5; no firm D call. CDR1 DFQATT and CDR2 SNEGSKA come from the germline V gene (reference sequence). The CDR3 is 13 residues long. V was shortened by 1 base and J by 2 bases, with 6 bases between the two germline ends. The CDR3 nucleotides are TGCAGTGCTAGAGGACGGGGCAATCAGCCCCAGCATTTT. Protein: CSARGRGNQPQHF.

This clonotype was seen a few times. The chain has TRBV15 and TRBJ2-7; 9 bases match TRBD2. The junction had 16 bases not matched to a gene; V was cut back by 1 base and J by 6 bases. The CDR3 runs to 18 residues. Germline V lookup: CDR1 LNHNV, CDR2 YYDKDF (reference sequence). The CDR3 sequence: CATSRGHPSSGESGEQYV. CDR3 coding DNA: TGTGCCACCAGCAGAGGCCACCCCTCTAGCGGGGAGAGTGGCGAGCAGTACGTC.

This clonotype has a count of ten or more. V is TRBV4-3 and J is TRBJ2-2; tentatively, D is TRBD1 or TRBD2 (5 bases each). The CDR3 has 15 amino acids. The germline V and J ends were trimmed by 3 bases and 0 bases, with 8 bases remaining between them. Germline CDR1 LGHNA, CDR2 YSLEER. The chain's CDR3 is CASSHGDANTGELFF. The CDR3 DNA reads TGCGCCAGCAGCCATGGGGACGCGAACACCGGGGAGCTGTTTTTT.

The sample holds a few counts of this clonotype. The rearrangement links TRBV20-1 to TRBJ1-5; no firm D call. The length of the CDR3 is 12 residues. Germline loops: CDR1 DFQATT, CDR2 SNEGSKA (reference sequence). V was clipped by 6 bases and J by 2 bases, with 8 bases between them. The CDR3 sequence: CSAHSGNQPQHF. CDR3 coding DNA: TGCAGTGCCCATAGTGGCAATCAGCCCCAGCATTTT.

The J gene is TRBJ2-5, the V gene TRBV2; 12 bases are shared with TRBD2. The V gene's germline CDR1 is SNHLY and CDR2 FYNNEI. The CDR3 totals 16 residues. The V gene end was trimmed by 5 bases and the J gene end by 7 bases; junction bases not matched to a gene: 11. CDR3 sequence (DNA): TGTGCCAGCAGTAACTCAAGGACTAGCGGGGTCGTGACCCAGTACTTC. It codes for CASSNSRTSGVVTQYF. Looking up the rest from reference TRBV2 and TRBJ2-5 gives the full variable domain: EPEVTQTPSHQVTQMGQEVILRCVPISNHLYFYWYRQILGQKVEFLVSFYNNEISEKSEIFDDQFSVERPDGSNFTLKIRSTKLEDSAMYFCASSNSRTSGVVTQYFGPGTRLLVL.

This clonotype was found many times. In DNA, the CDR3 is TGTGCCAGCAGTACGCCACCCGGGGAGCTGTTTTTT. This encodes CASSTPPGELFF. The gene calls are TRBV12-3 or TRBV12-4 and TRBJ2-2; D is unclear. Trimming left V 5 bases short and J 6 bases short, with 7 bases between. There are 12 residues in the CDR3.

Ten or more counts support this clonotype. CDR3 region: CSAHEGLQVKETQYF. The CDR3 coding sequence is TGCAGTGCTCACGAAGGGCTTCAAGTTAAAGAGACCCAGTACTTC. This chain connects TRBV20-1 to TRBJ2-5; D unclear. The CDR3 is 15 residues long. The germline V gene has CDR1 DFQATT and CDR2 SNEGSKA (reference sequence). The V end lost 5 bases, the J end lost 3 bases, and 19 bases lay between the germline ends.

This clonotype was observed a handful of times. The chain recombines TRBV6-4 with TRBJ2-6; D possibly corresponds to TRBD2 (5 bases). Between the trimmed V and J ends, which lost 5 bases and 4 bases, there was a span of 12 bases. Germline CDR1 and CDR2: MRHNA and SNTAGT. This CDR3 has 15 residues. The CDR3 DNA reads TGTGCCAGCAGTCGAGGGTTCGGCGGGGCCAACGTCCTGACTTTC. Its translation: CASSRGFGGANVLTF.

In its sample, this clonotype was seen many times. The rearrangement uses TRBV7-9 and TRBJ2-5; no clear D. There are 13 residues in the CDR3. V was cut by 2 bases and J by 4 bases, with 8 bases left in between. Germline V lookup: CDR1 SEHNR, CDR2 FQNEAQ (reference sequence). Written as DNA, the CDR3 is TGTGCCAGCAGCTTACCCGGAATAGAGACCCAGTACTTC. This sequence encodes CASSLPGIETQYF.

The rearrangement joins TRBV7-6 to TRBJ2-6, with a tentative D call TRBD1 (6 bases). This CDR3 has 16 amino acids. V was clipped by 1 base and J by 3 bases, with 10 bases between them. CDR1 is SGHVS, CDR2 FNYEAQ, per germline. The DNA of the CDR3 is TGTGCCAGCAGCTTAGAAGCGACAGGTGGGGCCAACGTCCTGACTTTC. Translation: CASSLEATGGANVLTF.

This sequence joins TRBV4-1 and TRBJ2-2, with D possibly being TRBD2 (5 bases). Germline V gives CDR1 MGHRA, CDR2 YSYEKL. Trimming left V 4 bases short and J 0 bases short, with 9 bases between. This CDR3 comprises 15 residues. The CDR3 reads CASSPPGTNTGELFF. CDR3 DNA sequence: TGCGCCAGCAGCCCACCGGGAACGAACACCGGGGAGCTGTTTTTT.

This clonotype has only a few counts. The rearrangement uses TRBV27 and TRBJ2-1; 7 nucleotides match TRBD1. The germline CDR1 and CDR2 sequences are MNHEY and SMNVEV (reference sequence). The CDR3 loop spans 15 amino acids. The V and J ends lost 6 bases and 2 bases, in that order; junction bases with no gene match: 7. CDR3 amino acids: CASSLDRVTYNEQFF. CDR3 DNA: TGTGCCAGCAGCCTCGACAGGGTAACCTACAATGAGCAGTTCTTC.

The chain is built from TRBV29-1 and TRBJ1-3; D unclear. Looked up from germline, CDR1 is SQVTM and CDR2 is ANQGSEA. Trimming removed 3 bases at V and 5 bases at J, with 14 bases between. The CDR3 runs to 14 residues. For the CDR3, the DNA is TGCAGCGTTGAGACGGGCCAGGCTCGAAACACCATATATTTT. It codes for CSVETGQARNTIYF.

The J gene is TRBJ2-1, the V gene TRBV11-2; D is ambiguous. This CDR3 contains 11 residues. The germline V and J ends were trimmed by 5 bases and 9 bases, with 8 bases remaining between them. The germline gives CDR1 SGHAT, CDR2 FQNNGV. The CDR3 DNA is TGTGCCAGCAGCCCCAACCGTGAGCAGTTCTTC. It yields the protein CASSPNREQFF.

This clonotype was found many times. The chain is built from TRBV5-1 and TRBJ2-5; tentatively, D is TRBD1 (6 bases). Germline V lookup: CDR1 SGHRS, CDR2 YFSETQ. The CDR3 length is 15 residues. V lost 0 bases to trimming and J lost 7 bases, with 16 bases between them. CDR3 nucleotides: TGCGCCAGCAGCTTGGCCGGGACAAAGGATGGGACCCAGTACTTC. Translated: CASSLAGTKDGTQYF.

V is TRBV18 and J is TRBJ2-6; 7 bases line up with TRBD1. Trimming cost V 6 bases and J 0 bases; bases outside gene matches: 8. This CDR3 spans 17 amino acids. The germline V gene encodes CDR1 KGHSH and CDR2 LQKENI. In nucleotides, the CDR3 is TGTGCCAGCTCCGGACAGGTCTCCTACTCTGGGGCCAACGTCCTGACTTTC. Protein product: CASSGQVSYSGANVLTF. The entire variable domain, with the rest obtained from reference TRBV18 and TRBJ2-6, is as follows: NAGVMQNPRHLVRRRGQEARLRCSPMKGHSHVYWYRQLPEEGLKFMVYLQKENIIDESGMPKERFSAEFPKEGPSILRIQQVVRGDSAAYFCASSGQVSYSGANVLTFGAGSRLTVL.

This clonotype has only a few counts. The rearrangement uses TRBV3-1 and TRBJ1-1, with D tentatively TRBD1 (6 bases). Per the germline V gene, CDR1 is LGHDT and CDR2 is YNNKEL (reference sequence). The CDR3 has 13 amino acids. V lost 6 bases to trimming and J lost 3 bases, with 11 bases between them. CDR3 nucleotide sequence: TGTGCCAGCAGTCAACAGGGTTACACTGAAGCTTTCTTT. Translating gives CASSQQGYTEAFF.

This clonotype has more than one count but fewer than ten. This chain links TRBV6-2 or TRBV6-3 with TRBJ2-7, with TRBD1 identical over 7 bases. There are 16 residues in the CDR3. Germline values: CDR1 MNHEY, CDR2 SVGEGT. Trimming took 2 bases from V and 7 from J; bases not matched to a gene: 14. CDR3: CASSYHWDSPRREQYF. The CDR3 DNA follows: TGTGCCAGCAGTTACCACTGGGACAGCCCTCGGCGAGAGCAGTACTTC.

CDR3 residues: CASSFRAGVQETQYF. The CDR3 DNA is TGCGCCAGCAGCTTTAGGGCGGGGGTCCAAGAGACCCAGTACTTC. This chain joins TRBV5-1 and TRBJ2-5; TRBD2 agrees at 7 bases. J lost 1 base, V lost 2 bases, and 5 bases had no gene match. This CDR3 is 15 amino acids long. The germline V gene has CDR1 SGHRS and CDR2 YFSETQ.

V usage is TRBV4-3 and J usage is TRBJ2-4; 8 bases map to TRBD2. This CDR3 has 15 amino acids. V shed 2 bases, J shed 9 bases, and the junction held 9 bases outside the gene matches. CDR1 is LGHNA and CDR2 is YSLEER in the germline V gene. In nucleotides, the CDR3 is TGCGCCAGCAGCCAACGGGAGGGAGTCGTGGGCATTCAGTACTTC. Protein product: CASSQREGVVGIQYF.

The chain joins TRBV7-8 to TRBJ2-2, with 12 bases fitting TRBD2. The CDR3 is 18 residues long. Germline V gene data show CDR1 as SGHVS and CDR2 as FQNEAQ. V gave up 1 base and J gave up 4 bases; unmatched junction bases: 7. The DNA for the CDR3 is TGTGCCAGCAGCTTAGGAAGACTAGCGGGAGCGGGCACCGGGGAGCTGTTTTTT. It yields the protein CASSLGRLAGAGTGELFF. The complete variable domain, with remaining parts taken from reference TRBV7-8 and TRBJ2-2, reads GAGVSQSPRYKVAKRGQDVALRCDPISGHVSLFWYQQALGQGPEFLTYFQNEAQLDKSGLPSDRFFAERPEGSVSTLKIQRTQQEDSAVYLCASSLGRLAGAGTGELFFGEGSRLTVL.

This clonotype was detected many times. The chain uses TRBV18 and TRBJ2-5, with 8 bases lining up with TRBD1. The CDR3 runs to 17 residues. Germline V gives CDR1 KGHSH, CDR2 LQKENI. Trimming cost V 5 bases and J 2 bases; bases outside gene matches: 13. The chain's CDR3 is CASSSDRHRGEQETQYF. CDR3 in DNA: TGTGCCAGCTCATCGGACCGTCACAGGGGGGAGCAAGAGACCCAGTACTTC.

This clonotype has just a few counts. DNA for the CDR3: TGTGCCAGCAGCTTAGACTGGGGGGACTATGGCTACACCTTC. Translated: CASSLDWGDYGYTF. V is TRBV7-2 and J is TRBJ1-2, with a weak D call TRBD1 (5 bases). Germline CDR1 is SGHTA and CDR2 is FQGNSA. Trimming shortened V by 1 base and J by 3 bases, and 9 bases separated the two germline ends. The CDR3 is 14 residues long. The full variable domain, its missing parts supplied by reference TRBV7-2 and TRBJ1-2, is GAGVSQSPSNKVTEKGKDVELRCDPISGHTALYWYRQSLGQGLEFLIYFQGNSAPDKSGLPSDRFSAERTGGSVSTLTIQRTQQEDSAVYLCASSLDWGDYGYTFGSGTRLTVV.